The 12 T cell receptor beta chains given below trace back to one sample, sequenced in a study of cytomegalovirus exposure and HLA in healthy donors. Primers for the PCR totalled 60 Vbeta and 13 Jbeta. TCRdb keeps only in-frame clones here, not all; method: immunoSEQ multiplex PCR. Reported are some 31,000 clones; the ten largest clones contain around 3.3%. The sequencing input was PBMCs. The receptors here all came from a woman in her thirties or forties in good health and CMV-seropositive.

This chain links TRBV9 with TRBJ2-7, with TRBD2 matching over 10 bases. CDR1 is SGDLS, CDR2 YYNGEE, per germline. The ends lost 3 bases at V and 7 bases at J; junction bases unmatched: 7. This CDR3 comprises 14 residues. The chain's CDR3 is CASSGRAGGGEQYF. The CDR3 nucleotides read TGTGCCAGCAGCGGACGAGCGGGAGGGGGGGAGCAGTACTTC. The full variable domain, its missing parts supplied by reference TRBV9 and TRBJ2-7, is DSGVTQTPKHLITATGQRVTLRCSPRSGDLSVYWYQQSLDQGLQFLIQYYNGEERAKGNILERFSAQQFPDLHSELNLSSLELGDSALYFCASSGRAGGGEQYFGPGTRLTVT.

The chain is built from TRBV13 and TRBJ1-2; TRBD1 agrees at 9 bases. V lost 2 bases, J lost 6 bases, and 10 bases stayed unmatched. Looked up from germline, CDR1 is PRHDT and CDR2 is FYEKMQ (reference sequence). The CDR3 is 16 residues long. The CDR3 sequence: CASSLSGGTGNNGYTF. For the CDR3, the DNA is TGTGCCAGCAGCTTATCCGGCGGGACAGGGAATAATGGCTACACCTTC.

The chain has TRBV5-8 and TRBJ2-7; D is perhaps TRBD2 (5 bases). The ends were cut back, 1 base at V and 2 bases at J, with 10 bases in the middle. Germline V gives CDR1 SGHTS, CDR2 YDEGEE. CDR3 length equals 14 residues. The CDR3 sequence is CASSLKAGPYEQYF. The CDR3 DNA follows: TGTGCCAGCAGCTTGAAGGCGGGTCCCTACGAGCAGTACTTC.

The chain uses TRBV19 and TRBJ1-2; D may be TRBD1 (5 bases). This CDR3 spans 13 amino acids. V was trimmed by 3 bases and J by 7 bases, leaving 12 bases between them. The germline CDR1 and CDR2 sequences are LNHDA and SQIVND (reference sequence). The CDR3 reads CASSMRQGGGYTF. The CDR3 nucleotides read TGTGCCAGTAGTATGAGGCAGGGTGGTGGCTACACCTTC.

This chain uses TRBV6-5 with TRBJ1-2; 7 bases agree with TRBD1. V shed 4 bases and J 7 bases; nucleotides not matched to a gene: 6. Looked up from germline, CDR1 is MNHEY and CDR2 is SVGAGI. CDR3 length: 13 amino acids. The CDR3 DNA reads as TGTGCCAGCAGTTTCGACAGGGAAGCTGGCTACACCTTC. Translating gives CASSFDREAGYTF.

The chain carries TRBV2 and TRBJ2-7; weak D call: TRBD2 (6 bases). Germline CDR1 and CDR2: SNHLY and FYNNEI. V was shortened by 8 bases and J by 6 bases, with 17 bases between the two germline ends. This CDR3 has 13 amino acids. CDR3: CASAEWRGPEQYF. CDR3 nucleotides: TGTGCCAGCGCGGAGTGGAGGGGACCCGAGCAGTACTTC.

This chain uses TRBV5-1 with TRBJ2-7; TRBD1 matches at 10 bases. This CDR3 is 16 amino acids long. With V trimmed by 1 base and J by 3 bases, 7 bases remained unmatched. The germline CDR1 and CDR2 sequences are SGHRS and YFSETQ. The CDR3 spells CASSLLPGTGVYEQYF. In nucleotides, the CDR3 is TGCGCCAGCAGCTTGCTCCCCGGGACAGGGGTCTACGAGCAGTACTTC.

The CDR3 region has the DNA TGCGCCAGCAGCCCCTCTACAGGGGCTGGAAACACCATATATTTT. It specifies CASSPSTGAGNTIYF. The V call is TRBV5-1, the J call TRBJ1-3; 7 bases are a match to TRBD1. This CDR3 spans 15 amino acids. Germline values: CDR1 SGHRS, CDR2 YFSETQ. V lost 4 bases, J lost 2 bases, and 6 bases stayed unmatched.

The chain links TRBV29-1 to TRBJ2-1; 10 nucleotides match TRBD2. With 3 bases clipped from V and 4 bases from J, the junction kept 9 bases outside the gene matches. In germline, CDR1 is SQVTM, CDR2 ANQGSEA. The CDR3 loop spans 16 amino acids. CDR3 in DNA: TGCAGCGTTGACGGGGGGGGGACTAGCGAGTACAATGAGCAGTTCTTC. This codes for CSVDGGGTSEYNEQFF.

V gene TRBV27 combines with J gene TRBJ2-3; 8 bases fit TRBD1. The ends lost 8 bases at V and 3 bases at J; junction bases unmatched: 13. This CDR3 has 16 amino acids. Germline V gene lookup returns CDR1 MNHEY and CDR2 SMNVEV (reference sequence). As DNA, the CDR3 is TGTGCCAGCGGTCTACAGGGGGTGTATGGTACAGATACGCAGTATTTT. Protein sequence: CASGLQGVYGTDTQYF.

This chain joins TRBV18 and TRBJ2-7; D unclear. Trimming took off 6 bases at V and 0 bases at J, with 15 bases between the two ends. The CDR3 is made up of 15 amino acids. The germline V gene has CDR1 KGHSH and CDR2 LQKENI. The CDR3 sequence: CASSPGVVRSYEQYF. Here the CDR3 DNA reads TGTGCCAGCTCTCCCGGTGTAGTCCGCTCCTACGAGCAGTACTTC. The entire variable domain, with the rest obtained from reference TRBV18 and TRBJ2-7, is as follows: NAGVMQNPRHLVRRRGQEARLRCSPMKGHSHVYWYRQLPEEGLKFMVYLQKENIIDESGMPKERFSAEFPKEGPSILRIQQVVRGDSAAYFCASSPGVVRSYEQYFGPGTRLTVT.

J is TRBJ1-5 and V is TRBV2, with D hard to call. Deletions cut 4 bases from V and 4 bases from J, with 8 bases between. In germline, CDR1 is SNHLY, CDR2 FYNNEI. CDR3 length: 13 residues. CDR3 protein: CASSAGWNQPQHF. CDR3 nucleotides: TGTGCCAGCAGTGCGGGGTGGAATCAGCCCCAGCATTTT.